One TCR beta chain is described in this entry. What it binds is not known. These data originate in a study of cytomegalovirus exposure and HLA in healthy donors. Study-level points and caveats: Analyses of presence and absence presupposed an approximately uniform sequencing depth across donors.

Germline CDR1 is SQVTM and CDR2 is ANQGSEA. This CDR3 spans 14 amino acids. Losses at the gene ends were 3 bases for V and 4 bases for J; bases not matched to a gene: 8. PCR was performed using 60 Vbeta and 13 Jbeta primers. TCRdb's table, derived via immunoSEQ multiplex PCR, lists solely in-frame clones and lacks some. The data show around 110,000 clones, roughly 79% seen once. The TCR originated in a woman aged 25 to 39 in good health and CMV-seronegative. The V call is TRBV29-1, the J call TRBJ1-2, with TRBD1 matching over 7 bases. The sample consisted of PBMCs. Here the CDR3 DNA reads TGCAGCGTTGAGGGACAGCCGGAGAGCTATGGCTACACCTTC. It yields the protein CSVEGQPESYGYTF.